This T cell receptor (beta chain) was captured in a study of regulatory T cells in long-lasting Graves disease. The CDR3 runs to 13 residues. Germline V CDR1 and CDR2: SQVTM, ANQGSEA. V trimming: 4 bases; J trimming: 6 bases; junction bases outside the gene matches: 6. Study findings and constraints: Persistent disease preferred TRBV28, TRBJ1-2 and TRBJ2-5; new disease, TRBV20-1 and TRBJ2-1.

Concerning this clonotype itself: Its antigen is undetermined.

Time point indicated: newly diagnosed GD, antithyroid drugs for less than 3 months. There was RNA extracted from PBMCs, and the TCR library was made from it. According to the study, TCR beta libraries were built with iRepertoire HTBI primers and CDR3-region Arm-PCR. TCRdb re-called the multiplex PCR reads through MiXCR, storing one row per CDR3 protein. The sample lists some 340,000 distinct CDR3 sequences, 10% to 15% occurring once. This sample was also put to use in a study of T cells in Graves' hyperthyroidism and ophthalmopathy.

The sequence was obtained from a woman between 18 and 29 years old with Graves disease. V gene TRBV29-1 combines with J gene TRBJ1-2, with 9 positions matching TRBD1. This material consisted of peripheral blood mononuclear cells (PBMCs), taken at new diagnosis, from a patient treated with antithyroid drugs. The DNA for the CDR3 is TGCAGCGTTGTAGGGGACAGGGAGCATGGCTACACCTTC. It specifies CSVVGDREHGYTF.